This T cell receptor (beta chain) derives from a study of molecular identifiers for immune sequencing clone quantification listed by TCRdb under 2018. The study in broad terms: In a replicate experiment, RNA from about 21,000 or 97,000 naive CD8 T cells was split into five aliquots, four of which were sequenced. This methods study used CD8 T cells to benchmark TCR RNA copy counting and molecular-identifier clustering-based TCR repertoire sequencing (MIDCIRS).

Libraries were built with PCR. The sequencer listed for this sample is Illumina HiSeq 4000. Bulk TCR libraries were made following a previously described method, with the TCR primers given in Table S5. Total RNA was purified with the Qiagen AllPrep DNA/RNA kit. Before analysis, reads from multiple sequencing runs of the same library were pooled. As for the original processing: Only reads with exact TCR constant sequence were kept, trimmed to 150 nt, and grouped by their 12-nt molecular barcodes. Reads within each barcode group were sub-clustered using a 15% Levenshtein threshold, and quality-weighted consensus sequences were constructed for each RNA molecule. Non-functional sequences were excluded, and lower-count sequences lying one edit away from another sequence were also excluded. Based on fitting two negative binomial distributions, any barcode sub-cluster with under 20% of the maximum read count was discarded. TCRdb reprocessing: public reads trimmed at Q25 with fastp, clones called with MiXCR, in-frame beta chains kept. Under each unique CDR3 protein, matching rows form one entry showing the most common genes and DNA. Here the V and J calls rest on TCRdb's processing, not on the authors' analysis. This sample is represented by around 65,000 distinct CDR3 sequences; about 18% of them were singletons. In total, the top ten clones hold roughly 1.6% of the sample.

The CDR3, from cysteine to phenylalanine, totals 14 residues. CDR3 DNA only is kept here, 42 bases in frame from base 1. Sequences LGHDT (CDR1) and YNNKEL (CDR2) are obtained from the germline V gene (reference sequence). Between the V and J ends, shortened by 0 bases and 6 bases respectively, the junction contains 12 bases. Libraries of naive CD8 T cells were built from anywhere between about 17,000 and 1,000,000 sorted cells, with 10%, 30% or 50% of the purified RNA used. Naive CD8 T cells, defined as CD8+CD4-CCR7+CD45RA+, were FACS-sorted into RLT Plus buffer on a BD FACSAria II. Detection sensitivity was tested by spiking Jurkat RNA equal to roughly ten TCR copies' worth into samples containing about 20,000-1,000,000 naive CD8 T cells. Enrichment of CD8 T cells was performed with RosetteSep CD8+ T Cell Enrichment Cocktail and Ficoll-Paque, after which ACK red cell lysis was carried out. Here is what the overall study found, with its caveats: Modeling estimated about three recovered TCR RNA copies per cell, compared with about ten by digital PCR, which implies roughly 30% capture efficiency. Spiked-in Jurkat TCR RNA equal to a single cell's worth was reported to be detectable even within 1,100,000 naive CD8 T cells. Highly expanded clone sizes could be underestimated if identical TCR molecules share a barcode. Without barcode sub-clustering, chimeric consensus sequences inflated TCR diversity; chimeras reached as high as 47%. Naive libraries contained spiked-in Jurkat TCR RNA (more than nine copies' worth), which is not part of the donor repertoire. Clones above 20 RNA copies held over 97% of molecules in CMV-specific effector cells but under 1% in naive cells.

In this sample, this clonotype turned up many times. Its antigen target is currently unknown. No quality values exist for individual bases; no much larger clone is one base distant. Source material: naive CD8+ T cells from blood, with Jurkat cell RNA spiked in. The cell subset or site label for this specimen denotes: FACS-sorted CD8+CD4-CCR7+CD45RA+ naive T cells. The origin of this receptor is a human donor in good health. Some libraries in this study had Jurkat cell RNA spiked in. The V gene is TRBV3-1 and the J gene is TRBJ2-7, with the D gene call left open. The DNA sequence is TGTGCCAGCAGCCAAGAATGGGCGGTCCGCGAGCAGTACTTC. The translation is CASSQEWAVREQYF.